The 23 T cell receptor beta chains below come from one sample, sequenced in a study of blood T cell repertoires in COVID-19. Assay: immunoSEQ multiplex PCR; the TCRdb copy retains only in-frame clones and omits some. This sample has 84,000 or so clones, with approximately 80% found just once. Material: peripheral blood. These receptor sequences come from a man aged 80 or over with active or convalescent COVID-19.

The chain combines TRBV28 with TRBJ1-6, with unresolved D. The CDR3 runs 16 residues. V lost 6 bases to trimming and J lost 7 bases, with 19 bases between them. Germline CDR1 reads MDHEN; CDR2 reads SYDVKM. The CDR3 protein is CASRRGSGRGNSPLHF. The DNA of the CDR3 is TGTGCCAGCAGACGCGGATCCGGACGAGGGAATTCACCCCTCCACTTT.

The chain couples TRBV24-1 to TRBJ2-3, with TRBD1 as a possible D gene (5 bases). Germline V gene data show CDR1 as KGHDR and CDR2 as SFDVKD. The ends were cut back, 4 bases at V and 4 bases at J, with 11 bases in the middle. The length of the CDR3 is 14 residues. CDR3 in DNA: TGTGCCACCAGTGAGACCACAGGTCCAGATACGCAGTATTTT. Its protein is CATSETTGPDTQYF.

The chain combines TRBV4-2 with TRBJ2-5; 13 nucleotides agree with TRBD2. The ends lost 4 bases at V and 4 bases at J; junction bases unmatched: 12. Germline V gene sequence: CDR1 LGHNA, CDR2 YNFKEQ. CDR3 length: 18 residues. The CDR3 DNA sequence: TGTGCCAGCAGCCTACGGACTAGCGGGAGCACCAGGGGAGAGACCCAGTACTTC. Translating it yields CASSLRTSGSTRGETQYF.

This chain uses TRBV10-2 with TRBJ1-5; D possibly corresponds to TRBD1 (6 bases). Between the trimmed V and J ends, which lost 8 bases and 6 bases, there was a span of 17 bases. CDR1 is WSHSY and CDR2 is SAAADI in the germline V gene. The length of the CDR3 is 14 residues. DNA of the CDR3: TGCGCCAGCGCTTTGTCAGGGGTAGGTCAGCCCCAGCATTTT. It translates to CASALSGVGQPQHF.

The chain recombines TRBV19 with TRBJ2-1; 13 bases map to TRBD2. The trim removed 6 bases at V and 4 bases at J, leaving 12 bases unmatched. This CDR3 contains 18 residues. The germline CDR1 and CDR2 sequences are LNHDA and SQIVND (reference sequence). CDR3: CASRSQTSGRSVYNEQFF. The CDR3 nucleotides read TGTGCCAGTAGATCCCAGACTAGCGGGAGGAGTGTATACAATGAGCAGTTCTTC. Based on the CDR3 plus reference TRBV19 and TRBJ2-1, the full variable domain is DGGITQSPKYLFRKEGQNVTLSCEQNLNHDAMYWYRQDPGQGLRLIYYSQIVNDFQKGDIAEGYSVSREKKESFPLTVTSAQKNPTAFYLCASRSQTSGRSVYNEQFFGPGTRLTVL.

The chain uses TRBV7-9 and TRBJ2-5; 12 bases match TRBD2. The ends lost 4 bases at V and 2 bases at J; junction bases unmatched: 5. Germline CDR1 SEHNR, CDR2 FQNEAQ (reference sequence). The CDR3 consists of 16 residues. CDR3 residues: CASSSTGTSGQETQYF. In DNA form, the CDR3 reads TGTGCCAGCAGCTCGACCGGGACTAGCGGGCAAGAGACCCAGTACTTC. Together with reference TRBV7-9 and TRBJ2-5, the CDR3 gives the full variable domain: DTGVSQNPRHKITKRGQNVTFRCDPISEHNRLYWYRQTLGQGPEFLTYFQNEAQLEKSRLLSDRFSAERPKGSFSTLEIQRTEQGDSAMYLCASSSTGTSGQETQYFGPGTRLLVL.

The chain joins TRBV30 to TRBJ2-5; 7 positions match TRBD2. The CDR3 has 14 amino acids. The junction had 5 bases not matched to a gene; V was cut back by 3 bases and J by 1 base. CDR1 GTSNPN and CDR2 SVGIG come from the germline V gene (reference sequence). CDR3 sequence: CAWRGRGIQETQYF. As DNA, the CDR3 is TGTGCCTGGAGGGGGCGGGGGATCCAAGAGACCCAGTACTTC.

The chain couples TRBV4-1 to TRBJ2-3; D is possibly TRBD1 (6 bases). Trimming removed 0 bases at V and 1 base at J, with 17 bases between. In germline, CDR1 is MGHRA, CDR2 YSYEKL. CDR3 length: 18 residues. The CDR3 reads CASSQENSQGWGTDTQYF. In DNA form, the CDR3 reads TGCGCCAGCAGCCAAGAAAATTCCCAGGGGTGGGGCACAGATACGCAGTATTTT.

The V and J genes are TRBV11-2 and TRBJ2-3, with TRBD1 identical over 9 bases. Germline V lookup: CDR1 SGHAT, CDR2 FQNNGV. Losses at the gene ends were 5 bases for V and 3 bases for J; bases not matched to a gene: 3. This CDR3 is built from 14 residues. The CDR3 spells CASSRTGVTDTQYF. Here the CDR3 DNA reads TGTGCCAGCAGCCGGACAGGGGTTACAGATACGCAGTATTTT.

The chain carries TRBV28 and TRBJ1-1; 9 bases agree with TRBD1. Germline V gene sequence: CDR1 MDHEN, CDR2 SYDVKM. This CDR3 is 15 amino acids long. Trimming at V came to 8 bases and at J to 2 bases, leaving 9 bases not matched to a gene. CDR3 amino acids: CASPDGQGCNTEAFF. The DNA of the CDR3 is TGTGCCAGCCCCGACGGACAGGGGTGTAACACTGAAGCTTTCTTT.

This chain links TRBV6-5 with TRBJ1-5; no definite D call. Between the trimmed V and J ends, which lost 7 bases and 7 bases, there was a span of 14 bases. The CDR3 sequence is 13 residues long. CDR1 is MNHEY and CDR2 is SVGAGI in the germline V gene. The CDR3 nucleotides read TGTGCCAGCAAGACGGGATTCGGGCAGCCCCAGCATTTT. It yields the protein CASKTGFGQPQHF.

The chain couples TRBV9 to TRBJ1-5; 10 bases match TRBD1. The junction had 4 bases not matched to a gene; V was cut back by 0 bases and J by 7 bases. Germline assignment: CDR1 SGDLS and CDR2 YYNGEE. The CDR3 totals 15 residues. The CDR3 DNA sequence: TGTGCCAGCAGCGTAGGGGACAGGGGAGGCCAGCCCCAGCATTTT. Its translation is CASSVGDRGGQPQHF.

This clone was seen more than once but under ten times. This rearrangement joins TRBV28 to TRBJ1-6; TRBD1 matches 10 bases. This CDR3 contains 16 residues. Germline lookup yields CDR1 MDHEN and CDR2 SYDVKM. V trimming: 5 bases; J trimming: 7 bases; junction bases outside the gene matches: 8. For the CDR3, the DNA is TGTGCCAGCAGTCCAATAAGGACAGGGGGAAATTCACCCCTCCACTTT. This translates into CASSPIRTGGNSPLHF.

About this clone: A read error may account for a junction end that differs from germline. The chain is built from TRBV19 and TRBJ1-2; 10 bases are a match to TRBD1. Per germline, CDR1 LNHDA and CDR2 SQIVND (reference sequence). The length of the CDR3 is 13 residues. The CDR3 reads CATSRQGASGYTF. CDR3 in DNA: TGTGCCACTAGTCGACAGGGGGCGAGTGGCTACACCTTC.

DNA for the CDR3: TGTGCCAGCACCGAGGACAGGGGCACTGAAGCTTTCTTT. Translating gives CASTEDRGTEAFF. V and J are TRBV13 and TRBJ1-1; 9 bases fit TRBD1. CDR1 and CDR2 from the germline V gene are PRHDT and FYEKMQ (reference sequence). The trim removed 7 bases at V and 4 bases at J, leaving 4 bases unmatched. CDR3 length equals 13 residues.

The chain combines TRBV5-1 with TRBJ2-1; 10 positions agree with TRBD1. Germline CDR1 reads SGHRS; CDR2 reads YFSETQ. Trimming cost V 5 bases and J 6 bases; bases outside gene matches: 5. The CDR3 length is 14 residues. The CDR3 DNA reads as TGCGCCAGCAGTCGGGACAGGGGAAGCAATGAGCAGTTCTTC. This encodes CASSRDRGSNEQFF. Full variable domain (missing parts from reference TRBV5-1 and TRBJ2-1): KAGVTQTPRYLIKTRGQQVTLSCSPISGHRSVSWYQQTPGQGLQFLFEYFSETQRNKGNFPGRFSGRQFSNSRSEMNVSTLELGDSALYLCASSRDRGSNEQFFGPGTRLTVL.

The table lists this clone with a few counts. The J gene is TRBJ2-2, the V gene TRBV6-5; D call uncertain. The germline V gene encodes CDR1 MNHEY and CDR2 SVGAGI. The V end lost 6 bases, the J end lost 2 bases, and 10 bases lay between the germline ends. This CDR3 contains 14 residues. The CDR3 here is CASSPRFNTGELFF. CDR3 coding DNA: TGTGCCAGCAGCCCCCGTTTTAACACCGGGGAGCTGTTTTTT.

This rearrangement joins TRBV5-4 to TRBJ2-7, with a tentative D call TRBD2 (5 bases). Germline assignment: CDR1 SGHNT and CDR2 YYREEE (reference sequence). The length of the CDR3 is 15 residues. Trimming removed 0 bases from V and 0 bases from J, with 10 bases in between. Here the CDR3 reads CASSLAGSGSYEQYV. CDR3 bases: TGTGCCAGCAGCTTGGCCGGCAGCGGCTCCTACGAGCAGTACGTC.

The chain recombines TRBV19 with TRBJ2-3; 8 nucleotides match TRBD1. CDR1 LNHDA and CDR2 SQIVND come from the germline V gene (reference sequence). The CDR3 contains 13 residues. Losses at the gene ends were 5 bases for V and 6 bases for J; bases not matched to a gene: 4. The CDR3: CASSSTGADTQYF. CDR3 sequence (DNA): TGTGCCAGTAGTTCGACAGGGGCGGATACGCAGTATTTT. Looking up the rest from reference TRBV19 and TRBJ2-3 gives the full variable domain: DGGITQSPKYLFRKEGQNVTLSCEQNLNHDAMYWYRQDPGQGLRLIYYSQIVNDFQKGDIAEGYSVSREKKESFPLTVTSAQKNPTAFYLCASSSTGADTQYFGPGTRLTVL.

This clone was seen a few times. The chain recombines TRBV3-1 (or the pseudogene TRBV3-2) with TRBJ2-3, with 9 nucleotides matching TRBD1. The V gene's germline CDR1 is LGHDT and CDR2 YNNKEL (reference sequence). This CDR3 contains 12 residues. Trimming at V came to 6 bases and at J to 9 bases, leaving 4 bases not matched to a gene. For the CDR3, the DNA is TGTGCCAGCAGACCGACAGGGGGAACGCAGTATTTT. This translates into CASRPTGGTQYF.

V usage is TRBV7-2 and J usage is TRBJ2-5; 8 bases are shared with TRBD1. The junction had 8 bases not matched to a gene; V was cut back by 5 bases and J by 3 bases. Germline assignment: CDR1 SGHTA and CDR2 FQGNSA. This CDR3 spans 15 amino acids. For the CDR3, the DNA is TGTGCCAGCAGCACTTACAGGGGACAGGAAGAGACCCAGTACTTC. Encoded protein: CASSTYRGQEETQYF.

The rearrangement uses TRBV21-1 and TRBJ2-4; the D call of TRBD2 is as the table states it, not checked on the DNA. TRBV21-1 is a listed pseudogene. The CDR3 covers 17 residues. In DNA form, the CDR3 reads TGTGCCAGCAGACTAGCGGGAGGGGAGGAGACCAAAAACATTCAGTACTTC. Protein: CASRLAGGEETKNIQYF.

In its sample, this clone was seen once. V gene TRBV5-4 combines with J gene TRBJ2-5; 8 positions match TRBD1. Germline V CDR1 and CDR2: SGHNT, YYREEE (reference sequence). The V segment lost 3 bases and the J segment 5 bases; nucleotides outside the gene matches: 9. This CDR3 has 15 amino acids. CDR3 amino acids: CASSSGGPVGETQYF. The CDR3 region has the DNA TGTGCCAGCAGCTCAGGGGGCCCCGTGGGTGAGACCCAGTACTTC.